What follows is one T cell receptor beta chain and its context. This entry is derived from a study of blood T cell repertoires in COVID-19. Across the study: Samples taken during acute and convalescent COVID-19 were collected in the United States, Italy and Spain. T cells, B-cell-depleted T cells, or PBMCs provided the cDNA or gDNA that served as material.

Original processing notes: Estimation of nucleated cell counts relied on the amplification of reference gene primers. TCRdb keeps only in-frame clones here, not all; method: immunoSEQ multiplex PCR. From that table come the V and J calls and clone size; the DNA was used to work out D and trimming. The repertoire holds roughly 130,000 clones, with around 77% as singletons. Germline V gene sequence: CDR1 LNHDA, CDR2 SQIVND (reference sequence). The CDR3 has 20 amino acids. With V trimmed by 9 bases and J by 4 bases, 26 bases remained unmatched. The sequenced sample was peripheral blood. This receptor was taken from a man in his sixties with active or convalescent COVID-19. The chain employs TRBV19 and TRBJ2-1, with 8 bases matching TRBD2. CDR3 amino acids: CARGPPIPGAAGLGYNEQFF. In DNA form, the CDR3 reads TGTGCCAGGGGTCCCCCCATTCCCGGGGCAGCGGGACTAGGGTACAATGAGCAGTTCTTC.